The present T cell receptor (beta chain) was sequenced within a study of T cell responses to AZD1222 COVID-19 vaccine (dated by TCRdb to the early 2020s). In terms of the full investigation: TCR sequencing covered more than 230 trial participants: 200 to 210 given two doses of AZD1222 and 26 given two doses of MenACWY control vaccine. Trial participants were enrolled by age into 18-55, 56-69 and 70-plus year subgroups, with roughly 160, 29 and 62 TCR-sequenced participants respectively.

What the study reported, not specific to this receptor: Vaccine-associated CD4 TCRs spanned the whole spike protein, with dominant responses in regions 160-218 and 743-854. Epitopes outside the regions mutated in the B.1.351 and B.1.1.7 variants were reportedly recognized by nearly half of the unique spike-specific TCRs. Most participants were white British and females outnumbered males, and the authors suggested that clonal diversity may have been underestimated. No day 14 peak-response samples were available, so repertoires were characterized only after the peak T cell response. Conclusions about previously exposed vaccinees are limited, since just a handful of AZD1222 recipients were seropositive for SARS-CoV-2 at baseline. A significant rise in spike-specific TCR breadth and depth was observed after two AZD1222 doses relative to day 0 and relative to MenACWY recipients. In the small 56-69-year group, the increase in depth fell short of significance, most likely because of low power.

The label giving this sample's time point can be read as: baseline before first vaccination. Read against the paper, the sample's treatment or condition label means: meningococcal conjugate vaccine given as trial control. Vaccinee samples were obtained from the UK trials COV001 and COV002, which included a single-blind randomized controlled phase 2/3 trial of AZD1222 (ChAdOx1 nCoV-19) in healthy adults. For TCRbeta chain sequencing, PBMC samples were collected from trial participants at day 0 and at day 28 after the second dose. The CDR3 regions of human TCRbeta chains were analyzed by immunosequencing. The source study handled its data this way. Repertoire TCRs were checked for matches against a reference library of SARS-CoV-2-specific TCRs that had been generated using the MIRA antigen-specificity platform. Breadth was defined as the fraction of unique TCRs that were SARS-CoV-2-associated. Depth was defined as the fraction of total T cells that were SARS-CoV-2-associated. Each spike-specific TCR was assigned to its reactive spike region and to a CD4 or CD8 class using the MIRA data. Log10-transformed breadth and depth values were compared by one-way ANOVA with Sidak's multiple comparisons tests. The source is immuneACCESS, and TCRdb retained only in-frame sequences with V and J called. Part of the clones is not carried over; for the studies checked, unresolved V genes explain less than half of this, and the remainder is unexplained. For V, J and clone size, that table is used; D and trimming come from the DNA. The sample yields about 110,000 clones; 88% were counted once. The top ten constitute 9.5% to 15% of the sample.

As to this clone: No cognate antigen has been identified for it. Nothing much larger sits one base from this clone, and base qualities are not available.

At the junction V is shortened by 3 bases and J by 2 bases, with 6 bases in between. Taken from cysteine to phenylalanine, the CDR3 has 13 residues. The kept DNA is CDR3 alone, 39 bases in frame from the first base. CDR1 and CDR2 are drawn from the germline V gene: SGHNT, YENEEA. The sample here was peripheral blood, taken on day 0 of MenACWY control vaccination. This chain is built from TRBV11-3 and TRBJ2-3; the D gene remains uncertain. The TCR comes from an adult in good health. The encoded CDR3 is CASSFSHTDTQYF. The nucleotide sequence is given as TGTGCCAGCAGCTTTTCCCACACAGATACGCAGTATTTT.